The TCR beta chain under discussion was sequenced for a study of blood T cell repertoires in COVID-19. The wider study: Sample material is recorded as cDNA or gDNA derived from T cells, B-cell-depleted T cells, or PBMCs.

The V and J ends lost 1 base and 5 bases respectively, with 14 bases between them. The germline V gene has CDR1 MNHEY and CDR2 SMNVEV (reference sequence). This CDR3 has 16 amino acids. Measured with immunoSEQ multiplex PCR; TCRdb has only the in-frame clones, and not every one. The sample records 100,000 to 150,000 clones, 85% being singletons. The receptor's source is an elderly woman with acute or convalescent COVID-19. The material sequenced was peripheral blood. The V gene is TRBV27, the J gene TRBJ2-2; TRBD2 might be the D (5 bases). DNA of the CDR3: TGTGCCAGCAGTTTATTAAATGGTAGGAGGACCGGGGAGCTGTTTTTT. The encoded protein is CASSLLNGRRTGELFF.